The subject of this entry is one TCR beta chain. Its antigen remains undetermined. Base quality data are lacking; no much larger clone is found one base away. The data belong to a study of OX40 agonist ivuxolimab in advanced cancers. Regarding the study in general: Ivuxolimab was an agonistic, fully human IgG2 monoclonal antibody directed against OX40 (CD134), a costimulatory receptor. Intravenous ivuxolimab was administered to patients every 2 weeks at six dose levels: 0.01, 0.1, 0.3, 1.5, 3 and 10 mg/kg. Of the approximately 54 dose-escalation patients, hepatocellular carcinoma was present in approximately 20, melanoma in around 15, renal cell carcinoma in 9 and head and neck cancer in 9. In the dose-escalation cohort, over 65% of patients were male, and the mean age was about 55 years, with a range of about 23 to 90. Patients were allowed to have had prior anti-PD-1, anti-PD-L1 or anti-CTLA-4 therapy, and roughly 40% of the dose-escalation patients had previously received checkpoint inhibitors. Three dose-escalation patients achieved partial responses, one with hepatocellular carcinoma and two with cutaneous melanoma. Peripheral TCRbeta sequencing aimed to test whether ivuxolimab altered TCR sequence diversity and caused clonal T-cell expansion. The monotherapy dose-escalation portion (N of about 47 patients) of the phase I ivuxolimab trial is reported in the paper. The paper's findings and limits, for the study overall: On average, CD8+ T cells showed more expanded clones than CD4+ T cells after ivuxolimab. Low levels of normalized T-cell clonal expansion were also seen in some patients who did not respond. In the 0.1-3.0 mg/kg groups, partial responders were among the patients with the lowest normalized peripheral clonal expansion, particularly in CD8+ T cells. At doses of 0.1 to 3.0 mg/kg, clonal expansion of both CD4+ and CD8+ blood T cells was observed from baseline to week 6. The antigen specificity of the peripheral T cells that underwent clonal expansion was not determined.

CDR1 is given as KGHSH and CDR2 as LQKENI, both from the germline V gene. There are 14 amino acids in the CDR3, from cysteine to phenylalanine inclusive. The kept DNA is CDR3 alone, 42 bases in frame from the first base. Trimming at the junction amounts to 4 bases on V and 7 bases on J, and the germline ends lie 17 bases apart. Genomic DNA was isolated from the sorted cells so that the TCRbeta CDR3 region could be sequenced. The immunoSEQ Assay was used for sequencing of TCRbeta CDR3 regions. TCRdb stores this immuneACCESS table with in-frame sequences only. Part of the clones is absent; in the studies checked, under half of the shortfall reflects unresolved V genes, and no reason is known for the rest. The sample table holds roughly 58,000 clones, of which about 83% were seen once. In total, the top ten clones hold around 0.79% of the sample. Patients with a history of autoimmune disease or receiving systemic immunosuppression were excluded from the trial. Peripheral blood for TCR sequencing was collected from all dose cohorts at baseline, on cycle 4 day 1, and on cycle 7 day 1. Samples were obtained from an open-label, multicenter, first-in-human phase I dose-escalation trial of ivuxolimab. The trial enrolled adults with locally advanced or metastatic head and neck squamous cell, hepatocellular, melanoma or renal cell carcinoma. CD4+ and CD8+ T cells were sorted separately from peripheral blood before TCR sequencing.

The chain is encoded by TRBV18 joined to TRBJ2-7; the D gene is perhaps TRBD1, from 5 matching bases. The sequencing here drew on CD4+ or CD8+ T cells sorted from blood, taken in a trial of the OX40 agonist ivuxolimab. This sequence originates from an adult with an advanced solid tumor such as melanoma, head and neck, liver or kidney cancer. The sequenced DNA: TGTGCCAGCTCACTCAGGACACTGGTAGAAGAGCAGTACTTC. Its protein product is CASSLRTLVEEQYF.